This T cell receptor beta chain was documented in a study of response to subunit inactivated influenza vaccine. This clonotype was observed a handful of times. TCRdb processed the RT-PCR reads anew with MiXCR; each CDR3 protein has one entry. The sample contains around 600,000 distinct CDR3 sequences, around 11% of which appear only once. These data were likewise used in another study, on T cells expressing NK-cell markers. That study reports: Synthesis of TCR beta cDNA relied on 5'RACE template switching carrying UMIs. TCR beta repertoires came from sorted CD3+CD56+NKG2C+, CD3+CD56+NKG2C- and CD3+CD56-NKG2C+ T cells. Seven sequenced donors out of eight were HCMV-seropositive, one seronegative. In several experiments, sorting was restricted to alpha-beta TCR T cells by an anti-gamma-delta TCR antibody.

The source is a man between 45 and 60 years old who received an inactivated influenza vaccine. The material was PBMCs from blood, obtained on the day of vaccination.

In DNA, the CDR3 is TGTGCCAGCAGGGGGGAACAGGGGGCGAGAGAGCAGTACTTC. This translates into CASRGEQGAREQYF. This chain joins TRBV7-9 and TRBJ2-7, with 9 bases identical to TRBD1. CDR1 is SEHNR and CDR2 is FQNEAQ in the germline V gene (reference sequence). This CDR3 region has 14 residues. Germline trimming cut 6 bases from V and 7 bases from J; bases unmatched to any gene: 10.